This T cell receptor beta chain was profiled in a study of T and B cells in COVID-19 patients. On the study more broadly: At median age about 31 years, recovered patients were younger than active-infection patients at 67. Of 20 to 25 active-infection patients, 15 to 19 carried comorbidities linked to unfavorable COVID-19 outcome.

Within the sample, this clonotype is medium-sized (0.01 to 0.1%). Its target is unknown. Multiplex PCR with BIOMED2 TRB-A/B primer pools amplified TRB rearrangements. Using its own MiXCR run on the multiplex PCR reads, TCRdb lists one record per CDR3 protein. The sample contains around 11,000 distinct CDR3 sequences, about 30% of which appear only once. The study's findings and limits: Clonality of TRB repertoires was high in active COVID-19; recovery brought above-healthy diversity and richness. Sorted SARS-CoV-2-responsive or tetramer+ T cells and CD4+, regulatory and CD8+ subsets were not yet sequenced.

CDR1 and CDR2 from the germline V gene are KGHSH and LQKENI. This CDR3 has 12 amino acids. The ends were cut back, 7 bases at V and 1 base at J, with 6 bases in the middle. Each TRB amplification used roughly 250-550 ng of genomic DNA from blood. Sequencing was carried out using blood. The source is a human donor with active COVID-19. The chain links TRBV18 to TRBJ2-3, with D possibly TRBD1 on 5 matching bases. Written as DNA, the CDR3 is TGTGCCAGCTTAGGGGGCACAGATACGCAGTATTTT. This translates into CASLGGTDTQYF.